This T cell receptor (beta chain) originates from a study of shared clonotypes between healthy human individuals. CDR3 length equals 16 residues. The germline V gene has CDR1 SEHNR and CDR2 FQNEAQ (reference sequence). V was clipped by 4 bases and J by 0 bases; unmatched bases: 8. Execution of the assay was at deep level. Original methodology: Junction-only sequences without quality scores were provided by ImmunoSEQ, so filtering was different. Sequenced by immunoSEQ multiplex PCR; TCRdb stores in-frame clones only, minus some. V and J calls and clone size follow that table, whereas D and trimming were derived from the DNA. The top ten clones hold 0.7% to 0.95% of a sample with about 1.1 million clones, approximately 80% of them seen once.

Sequences were obtained from memory CD4+ T cells from PBMCs. Subset here: CD45RA-negative fraction. The sequence derives from a man younger than 35 in good health. Some clones in this sample may be carry-over from other donors' samples. The J gene is TRBJ1-2, the V gene TRBV7-9, with 7 bases aligning to TRBD1. CDR3 sequence (DNA): TGTGCCAGCAGCTGGGGATGGACAGGCGCTAACTATGGCTACACCTTC. Encoded protein: CASSWGWTGANYGYTF. The variable domain in full, completed from reference TRBV7-9 and TRBJ1-2, reads DTGVSQNPRHKITKRGQNVTFRCDPISEHNRLYWYRQTLGQGPEFLTYFQNEAQLEKSRLLSDRFSAERPKGSFSTLEIQRTEQGDSAMYLCASSWGWTGANYGYTFGSGTRLTVV.